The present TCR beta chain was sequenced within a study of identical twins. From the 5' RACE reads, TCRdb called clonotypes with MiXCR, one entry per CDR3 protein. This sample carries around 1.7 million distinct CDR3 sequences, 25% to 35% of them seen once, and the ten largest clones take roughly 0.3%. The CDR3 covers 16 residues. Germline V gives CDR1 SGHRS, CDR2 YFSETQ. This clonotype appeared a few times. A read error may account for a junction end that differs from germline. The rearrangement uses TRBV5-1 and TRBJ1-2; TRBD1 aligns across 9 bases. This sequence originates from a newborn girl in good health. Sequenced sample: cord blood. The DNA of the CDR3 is TGCGCCAGCAGCTTAACCCCCGGGACAGGGATCTATGGCCACACCTTC. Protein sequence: CASSLTPGTGIYGHTF.